This T cell receptor beta chain was captured by sequencing in a study of blood T cell repertoires in COVID-19. Clones were sequenced by immunoSEQ multiplex PCR, and TCRdb holds only the in-frame ones, with some missing. The table has some 30,000 clones, roughly 90% seen once. This clone showed up just once. V lost 3 bases and J lost 7, with 14 bases in between. In germline, CDR1 is SEHNR, CDR2 FQNEAQ (reference sequence). This CDR3 spans 14 amino acids. This receptor was identified in a man in his 70s with active or convalescent COVID-19. V usage is TRBV7-9 and J usage is TRBJ2-3, with D possibly TRBD2 on 6 matching bases. The sequenced sample was peripheral blood. The CDR3 DNA reads as TGTGCCAGCAGCTTGTTTAGTAGCGGAAATACGCAGTATTTT. Residues: CASSLFSSGNTQYF.